This T cell receptor (beta chain) was profiled in a study of T-cell reconstitution after alpha-beta-depleted transplantation in children (dated by TCRdb to about 2016). In terms of the full investigation: T-cell immune reconstitution after TCRalphabeta/CD19-depleted allogeneic hematopoietic cell transplantation in children was quantitatively tracked in the study by means of TCR repertoire profiling.

At the junction V is shortened by 6 bases and J by 2 bases; bases outside the gene matches: 4. The CDR3 runs 14 residues from the cysteine to the phenylalanine. The CDR3 DNA has 42 bases and is translated from base 1. The germline V gene (reference sequence) gives CDR1 as MNHEY and CDR2 as SMNVEV. This clonotype was recorded many times. What this receptor recognizes is not known. There are no base qualities to consult, and no much larger clone falls within one base. The library came from PCR. This sample was sequenced with an Illumina HiSeq 2500. TCR libraries were prepared with molecular barcoding, using unique molecular identifiers to normalize TCRbeta repertoire quantification. The public sequencing data were trimmed at Q25 with fastp and processed into clonotypes with MiXCR by TCRdb, which kept only in-frame beta chains. Rows with one shared CDR3 protein collapse into an entry with the most common genes and DNA. The sample table holds about 120,000 distinct CDR3 sequences, of which 9% to 12% were seen once. The biggest ten clones account for 8% of the sample.

This receptor was obtained from a human donor who donated a stem cell graft to a child with acute lymphoblastic leukemia. The rearranged chain carries TRBV27 and TRBJ1-1, and TRBD1 matches 9 of the central bases. The input for sequencing was PBMCs from the stem cell graft donor, taken from the stem cell graft. This receptor carries the CDR3 CASRFTGGNTEAFF. The DNA sequence reads TGTGCCAGCAGGTTTACAGGGGGCAACACTGAAGCTTTCTTT.